This passage covers 10 T cell receptor beta chains from one sample sequenced in a study of T-cell memory formation after mild COVID-19. TCRdb redid the calling of the 5' RACE reads with MiXCR, one entry per CDR3 protein. Of 150,000 or so distinct CDR3 sequences in the sample, about 28% were seen once. Sequenced: PBMCs or a T cell subset sorted from them (not recorded which). The receptors were gathered from an adult woman who had mild COVID-19 (a few samples of this study predate the infection). Cell type and time point are not known.

This clonotype was recorded once. The chain couples TRBV29-1 to TRBJ1-2; 9 bases line up with TRBD1. This CDR3 contains 16 residues. The junction had 8 bases not matched to a gene; V was cut back by 3 bases and J by 0 bases. CDR1 SQVTM and CDR2 ANQGSEA come from the germline V gene. CDR3 sequence: CSVESGQGITNYGYTF. As DNA, the CDR3 is TGCAGCGTTGAGTCTGGACAGGGGATTACTAACTATGGCTACACCTTC.

The genes are TRBV4-1 and TRBJ1-5, with D uncertain. The CDR3 is made up of 15 amino acids. Germline CDR1 reads MGHRA; CDR2 reads YSYEKL. V was shortened by 5 bases and J by 0 bases, with 11 bases between the two germline ends. The CDR3 DNA sequence: TGCGCCAGCAGCTCGACATTGAATAGCAATCAGCCCCAGCATTTT. Protein: CASSSTLNSNQPQHF.

About this clonotype itself: The junction shows a germline mismatch at one end, possibly a read error. The chain joins TRBV7-3 to TRBJ2-1; weak D call: TRBD2 (6 bases). The CDR3 loop spans 15 amino acids. CDR1 and CDR2 (germline): SGHTA, FQGTGA. The CDR3 DNA reads as TGTGCCAGCAGCTTAAGCGGGACCTCCTACACTGAGCAGTTCTTC. Translated, it gives CASSLSGTSYTEQFF.

This chain joins TRBV4-2 and TRBJ2-1; 8 bases fit TRBD2. The CDR3 loop spans 17 amino acids. Trimming took 4 bases from V and 8 from J; bases not matched to a gene: 16. Germline-derived CDR1 and CDR2 are LGHNA and YNFKEQ. The CDR3 sequence is CASSPRGGAGSEYEQFF. In nucleotides, the CDR3 is TGTGCCAGCAGCCCCCGGGGGGGAGCGGGAAGCGAATATGAGCAGTTCTTC.

This clonotype has a handful of counts. DNA of the CDR3: TGTGCCAGCAGCTTAACGACAGGGCCGGGCTACACCTTC. It yields the protein CASSLTTGPGYTF. This chain connects TRBV7-9 to TRBJ1-2; 7 bases align to TRBD1. Trimming removed 2 bases from V and 8 bases from J; junction bases left unmatched: 5. This CDR3 has 13 amino acids. Germline CDR1 reads SEHNR; CDR2 reads FQNEAQ (reference sequence).

V usage is TRBV20-1 and J usage is TRBJ2-1, with 7 bases that match TRBD1. Germline assignment: CDR1 DFQATT and CDR2 SNEGSKA (reference sequence). The CDR3 consists of 13 residues. V trimming: 4 bases; J trimming: 6 bases; junction bases outside the gene matches: 6. The CDR3 DNA reads TGCAGTGCTAACGACAGGGAGCCCAATGAGCAGTTCTTC. The encoded protein is CSANDREPNEQFF.

This clonotype was detected only a few times. This chain joins TRBV24-1 and TRBJ2-1, with D uncertain. CDR1 and CDR2 from the germline V gene are KGHDR and SFDVKD. The length of the CDR3 is 15 residues. Trimming cost V 5 bases and J 5 bases, with 15 bases left between them. The CDR3 nucleotides read TGTGCCACCAGTGGACCCCTAAGCCCAGACAATGAGCAGTTCTTC. Its translation is CATSGPLSPDNEQFF.

The chain couples TRBV10-3 to TRBJ2-7; a weak D match, TRBD1 (6 bases). CDR1 is ENHRY and CDR2 is SYGVKD in the germline V gene. Trimming removed 6 bases from V and 7 bases from J, with 22 bases in between. CDR3 length equals 15 residues. The CDR3 spells CAIRQDWGPGCEQYF. CDR3 coding DNA: TGTGCCATCAGGCAGGACTGGGGGCCGGGTTGTGAGCAGTACTTC.

This clonotype showed up many times. The rearrangement uses TRBV18 and TRBJ1-1; possible D gene TRBD1, 5 bases. Between the trimmed V and J ends, which lost 5 bases and 1 base, there was a span of 8 bases. The CDR3 is 13 amino acids. Germline CDR1 KGHSH, CDR2 LQKENI. The CDR3 protein is CASSGTQNTEAFF. The CDR3 nucleotides read TGTGCCAGCTCAGGGACCCAGAACACTGAAGCTTTCTTT. Complete variable domain (other parts from reference TRBV18 and TRBJ1-1): NAGVMQNPRHLVRRRGQEARLRCSPMKGHSHVYWYRQLPEEGLKFMVYLQKENIIDESGMPKERFSAEFPKEGPSILRIQQVVRGDSAAYFCASSGTQNTEAFFGQGTRLTVV.

The CDR3 sequence: CASSSRTDLNTEAFF. The CDR3 DNA sequence: TGTGCCAGCAGCTCCCGGACAGATTTGAACACTGAAGCTTTCTTT. The chain uses TRBV7-3 and TRBJ1-1, with a weak D call TRBD1 (6 bases). Germline CDR1 and CDR2: SGHTA and FQGTGA. The CDR3 spans 15 residues. Trimming took off 4 bases at V and 0 bases at J, with 12 bases between the two ends.